These 8 T cell receptor beta chains share one sample of origin, sequenced in a study of molecular identifiers for immune sequencing clone quantification. TCRdb re-derived calls from the PCR reads in MiXCR, one entry per CDR3 protein. The sample contains some 680,000 distinct CDR3 sequences, 25% of which appear only once. The source material was naive CD8+ T cells from blood, with Jurkat cell RNA spiked in. The subset here: FACS-sorted CD8+CD4-CCR7+CD45RA+ naive T cells. These receptors were collected from a human donor in good health. Some libraries in this study had Jurkat cell RNA spiked in.

In its sample, this clonotype was seen many times. This rearrangement joins TRBV7-9 to TRBJ2-6; D gene ambiguous. Germline lookup yields CDR1 SEHNR and CDR2 FQNEAQ (reference sequence). The CDR3 has 15 residues. Trimming cost V 6 bases and J 3 bases, with 12 bases left between them. The CDR3 sequence is CASSYRPIGANVLTF. DNA of the CDR3: TGTGCCAGCAGTTACAGACCTATTGGGGCCAACGTCCTGACTTTC. Using reference TRBV7-9 and TRBJ2-6 for the parts outside the CDR3, the full variable domain is DTGVSQNPRHKITKRGQNVTFRCDPISEHNRLYWYRQTLGQGPEFLTYFQNEAQLEKSRLLSDRFSAERPKGSFSTLEIQRTEQGDSAMYLCASSYRPIGANVLTFGAGSRLTVL.

Ten or more counts support this clonotype. This chain links TRBV14 with TRBJ2-3; D ambiguous. Germline loops: CDR1 SGHDN, CDR2 FVKESK. The CDR3 runs 16 residues. V lost 4 bases, J lost 0 bases, and 14 bases lay in between. The CDR3 sequence: CASSLLGSSSTDTQYF. The CDR3 region has the DNA TGTGCCAGCAGCCTTTTGGGCTCCTCTAGCACAGATACGCAGTATTTT.

This clonotype was seen more than once but under ten times. The rearrangement links TRBV12-5 to TRBJ2-1, with 8 nucleotides matching TRBD1. The V and J ends lost 6 bases and 0 bases, in that order; junction bases with no gene match: 4. Germline-derived CDR1 and CDR2 are LGHNT and FRNRAP. The CDR3 is made up of 15 amino acids. The CDR3 DNA reads TGTGCTAGTGGCCCCGGACAGGGCTCCTACAATGAGCAGTTCTTC. The encoded protein is CASGPGQGSYNEQFF.

The gene calls are TRBV12-5 and TRBJ2-5; TRBD1 is a possible D gene (5 bases). CDR3 length: 11 amino acids. Between the trimmed V and J ends, which lost 7 bases and 4 bases, there was a span of 7 bases. CDR1 is LGHNT, CDR2 FRNRAP, per germline. The CDR3 spells CASAQGETQYF. CDR3 DNA sequence: TGTGCTAGTGCCCAGGGAGAGACCCAGTACTTC.

This clonotype occurred many times. The chain employs TRBV4-1 and TRBJ2-1; D unresolved. Trimming cost V 0 bases and J 9 bases, with 12 bases left between them. This CDR3 spans 14 amino acids. CDR1 MGHRA and CDR2 YSYEKL come from the germline V gene. The chain's CDR3 is CASSQDTWFREQFF. As DNA, the CDR3 is TGCGCCAGCAGCCAAGATACGTGGTTCCGTGAGCAGTTCTTC.

This clonotype showed up many times. The CDR3, as DNA: TGCGCCAGCAGCTCGGACAGACTTAACACTGAAGCTTTCTTT. Translating gives CASSSDRLNTEAFF. The V call is TRBV5-1, the J call TRBJ1-1, with D perhaps matching TRBD1 (6 bases). The CDR3 has 14 amino acids. Germline lookup yields CDR1 SGHRS and CDR2 YFSETQ. Trimming took 3 bases from V and 2 from J, leaving 11 bases between them.

This clonotype is a singleton in its sample. One base away lies a much larger clone, so this may be a sequencing read error. The V call is TRBV6-5, the J call TRBJ2-3, with a possible D match to TRBD2 (6 bases). Germline-derived CDR1 and CDR2 are MNHEY and SVGAGI. The length of the CDR3 is 14 residues. V was trimmed by 8 bases and J by 5 bases, leaving 17 bases between them. CDR3 nucleotides: TGTGCCAGCGACCCCCGGGAGTATCAAGATACGCAGTATTTT. It specifies CASDPREYQDTQYF.

This chain connects TRBV20-1 to TRBJ2-7, with 7 bases lining up with TRBD1. The ends lost 0 bases at V and 9 bases at J; junction bases unmatched: 11. Germline assignment: CDR1 DFQATT and CDR2 SNEGSKA (reference sequence). There are 14 residues in the CDR3. The CDR3 DNA follows: TGCAGTGCTAGAGATCCTGACAGGGTCTACACGCAGTACTTC. Its translation is CSARDPDRVYTQYF.